The following is a T cell receptor beta chain sequence with its context. The data stem from a study of blood T cell repertoires in COVID-19. V shed 4 bases, J shed 0 bases, and the junction held 12 bases outside the gene matches. Germline V gene sequence: CDR1 SGHDT, CDR2 YYEEEE. This CDR3 has 18 amino acids. Clones were sequenced by immunoSEQ multiplex PCR, and TCRdb holds only the in-frame ones, with some missing. The table lists about 120,000 clones, approximately 87% of them singletons. Specimen: peripheral blood. V and J are TRBV5-6 and TRBJ1-1; 10 nucleotides agree with TRBD1. This clonotype was sampled from an older woman with acute or convalescent COVID-19. CDR3 sequence: CASSPRWGQGTMNTEAFF. The CDR3 DNA follows: TGTGCCAGCAGCCCCCGTTGGGGACAGGGGACCATGAACACTGAAGCTTTCTTT.